A selection of T cell receptor beta chains follows, all from one sample in a study of blood T cell repertoires in COVID-19. TCRdb's copy holds only in-frame clones and misses some; the assay was immunoSEQ multiplex PCR. The sample gives about 130,000 clones, around 82% of which show up once; about 15% is in the top ten. Sequencing input: peripheral blood. Every receptor here comes from a man in his thirties or forties with COVID-19, enrolled during active disease. The CDR3 runs from the conserved cysteine through the conserved F or W. Expanded clones get a size class; other rows say once, few or many, or leave the size out.

TRBV7-8	.	TRBJ2-1	CASSPNTNLPNNEQFF
TRBV10-1	.	TRBJ2-1	CASSVAGVGNEQFF
TRBV4-1	.	TRBJ2-3	CASSQGAIAGGTDTQYF
TRBV6-6	.	TRBJ2-3	CASSTLGLDTQYF
TRBV7-2	.	TRBJ2-5	CASSPLERGGLETQYF
TRBV19	.	TRBJ2-5	CASSAVQETQYF
TRBV21-1	.	TRBJ2-7	CASSNTYEQYF
TRBV6-5	.	TRBJ2-3	CASSSGTGSDTQYF
TRBV12-3/TRBV12-4	.	TRBJ2-7	CASSWGQGYEQYF
TRBV27	.	TRBJ2-7	CASSFRDRGHEQYF
TRBV4-2	few	TRBJ1-3	CASSLTWEGRNTIYF
TRBV7-2	once	TRBJ2-1	CASSSSTSAWNEQFF
TRBV6-2/TRBV6-3	.	TRBJ2-1	CASSPPRTGRNNEQFF
TRBV11-3	few	TRBJ2-7	CASSSTGDRYEQYF
TRBV20-1	.	TRBJ2-3	CSASPGGGPTDTQYF
TRBV11-2	.	TRBJ1-2	CASSLIRGRLDGYTF
TRBV6-6	.	TRBJ1-1	CASSRSRGQGTEAFF
TRBV4-1	.	TRBJ1-2	CASSQTSGFNYGYTF
TRBV7-8	.	TRBJ1-1	CASSLDFAEAFF
TRBV30	once	TRBJ2-1	CAWSVERPPYNEQFF
TRBV28	.	TRBJ2-7	CASNQRGRSYEQYF
TRBV11-2	.	TRBJ2-3	CASSLVGLAGEEDTQYF
TRBV7-2	few	TRBJ1-6	CASSLSRQAGRLHF
TRBV5-1	.	TRBJ2-1	CASSPPTSGASYNEQFF
TRBV7-9	once	TRBJ1-1	CASSFLPQGGNTEAFF
TRBV9	.	TRBJ2-7	CASSVVDGGYEQYF
TRBV4-1	.	TRBJ2-2	CASSQPLGGTGELFF
TRBV29-1	few	TRBJ2-7	CSVLVDYEQYF
TRBV6-2/TRBV6-3	few	TRBJ1-1	CASSELGQGIGAFF
TRBV4-2	few	TRBJ2-2	CASSQWTSGSADTGELFF
TRBV7-2	.	TRBJ1-3	CASSADSSSGNTIYF
TRBV3-1/TRBV3-2	.	TRBJ2-2	CASSPPAGGPSGELFF
TRBV11-2	once	TRBJ1-1	CASSLTGGMDTEAFF
TRBV5-8	few	TRBJ1-5	CASSSGHPNQPQHF
TRBV5-6	.	TRBJ1-1	CASSLGSGVTEAFF
TRBV27	.	TRBJ2-7	CASSLNRASYEQYF
TRBV27	.	TRBJ2-2	CASSLAGVNTGELFF
TRBV21-1	once	TRBJ1-1	CASSKNHRRGQKNTEAFF
TRBV28	.	TRBJ2-4	CASSLSRWDRVGNWGNIQYF
TRBV12-5	.	TRBJ1-5	CASGEGQGLQPQHF
TRBV9	.	TRBJ2-1	CASSRLAGRHEQFF
TRBV5-4	many	TRBJ2-7	CASSLGTSGVYEQYF
TRBV5-1	.	TRBJ2-6	CASSSDTGKGLSGANVLTF
TRBV28	few	TRBJ2-5	CASSFARTSYETQYF
TRBV2	.	TRBJ1-4	CASRVEGGEKLFF
TRBV4-1	.	TRBJ2-1	CASSQWRDHNEQFF
TRBV6-6	.	TRBJ1-5	CASETGFNQPQHF
TRBV4-1	few	TRBJ1-1	CASSQDAGNTEAFF
TRBV11-2	.	TRBJ2-1	CASTSTGAYNEQFF
TRBV11-3	.	TRBJ2-1	CASSTRTSGGLNEQFF
TRBV5-1	.	TRBJ1-4	CASSLRQPNEKLFF
TRBV27	few	TRBJ1-4	CASSSTPGGSTNEKLFF
TRBV10-3	.	TRBJ1-1	CAIGGQGGRHTEAFF
TRBV19	once	TRBJ2-6	CASSLIAGLGANVLTF
TRBV27	.	TRBJ2-1	CASSPLGLAGNEQFF